This T cell receptor (beta chain) comes out of a study of blood T cells in healthy people across ages. The CDR3 is 15 residues long. The germline V and J ends were trimmed by 6 bases and 5 bases, with 19 bases remaining between them. Germline assignment: CDR1 MNHEY and CDR2 SVGAGI. Per sample, no less than 5 micrograms of total RNA were extracted. The use of a sample-barcoded 5' primer and a J-beta primer mix characterized a second PCR of roughly 7 to 11 cycles. Every cDNA molecule carried a tag from a template-switch adaptor bearing 12 random nucleotides. A single record per CDR3 protein comes from TCRdb applying MiXCR to the 5' RACE reads. Of approximately 850,000 distinct CDR3 sequences in the sample, under 45% were seen once. Comment on this clonotype: What it recognizes is unknown.

Points from the study as a whole: Compared with aged donors, long-lived donors showed fewer expanded clones, suggesting selection.

The source is a man in his fifties or sixties in good health. The sequenced sample consisted of blood. The chain is built from TRBV6-5 and TRBJ2-5, with D possibly TRBD1 on 7 matching bases. CDR3 residues: CASRTPRQGGETQYF. CDR3 sequence (DNA): TGTGCCAGCAGGACCCCAAGACAGGGAGGCGAGACCCAGTACTTC.